The 6 T cell receptor beta chains listed next were all sequenced from one sample in a study of shared clonotypes between healthy human individuals (dated by TCRdb to between 2020 and 2021). Library preparation used the immunoSEQ multiplex PCR assay. TCRdb took this table from immuneACCESS and kept in-frame rearrangements with V and J called. Such tables lack part of the clones; where checked against another copy, unresolved V genes explain under half of the gap, and the rest is unexplained. In all, the sample holds 1.5 million to 2.5 million clones, and less than 95% of those were seen once. Around 1% of the sample rests with the top ten. CD8 naive samples were CD45RO-negative cells positively selected for CCR7, giving a CD45RA+CCR7+ population that excluded TemRA cells. Specimen: naive CD8+ T cells sorted from blood. This sample's cell subset or site label indicates: CD45RA+CCR7+. These TCRs come from a man aged 18 to 29 in good health.

On this clone: Other nucleotide sequences in the sample specify the same CDR3. The J gene is TRBJ1-2, the V gene TRBV29-1; D perhaps matches TRBD1 (5 bases). The CDR3 is 13 residues long. From germline, CDR1 is SQVTM and CDR2 ANQGSEA. V shed 0 bases and J shed 5 bases, with 10 bases lying between them. The CDR3 loop is CSVEDREGYGYTF. The CDR3 DNA reads TGCAGCGTTGAAGACAGGGAGGGTTATGGCTACACCTTC.

This rearrangement joins TRBV5-1 to TRBJ2-1; 7 positions agree with TRBD2. Germline assignment: CDR1 SGHRS and CDR2 YFSETQ. The V segment lost 4 bases and the J segment 0 bases; nucleotides outside the gene matches: 7. This CDR3 spans 16 amino acids. The CDR3 is CASSQSAGPSYNEQFF. Here the CDR3 DNA reads TGCGCCAGCAGCCAATCAGCGGGGCCCTCCTACAATGAGCAGTTCTTC.

In this sample, this clone turned up once. The rearrangement uses TRBV5-4 and TRBJ2-7; 10 bases line up with TRBD1. This CDR3 has 13 residues. The V gene end was trimmed by 4 bases and the J gene end by 6 bases; junction bases not matched to a gene: 4. CDR1 and CDR2 from the germline V gene are SGHNT and YYREEE (reference sequence). CDR3 in amino acids: CASSRQGAGEQYF. Written as DNA, the CDR3 is TGTGCCAGCAGCCGACAGGGGGCGGGCGAGCAGTACTTC.

The rearrangement joins TRBV7-6 to TRBJ2-7; D may be TRBD2 (5 bases). The CDR3 is made up of 18 amino acids. Trimming pared 5 bases from V and 2 bases from J, leaving 25 bases between. The germline V gene has CDR1 SGHVS and CDR2 FNYEAQ. CDR3 nucleotide sequence: TGTGCCAGCAGCCTTTGGACCAGCGGTCCCACCTCGGCCTACGAGCAGTACTTC. It yields the protein CASSLWTSGPTSAYEQYF. Supplemented by reference TRBV7-6 and TRBJ2-7, the full variable domain reads GAGVSQSPRYKVTKRGQDVALRCDPISGHVSLYWYRQALGQGPEFLTYFNYEAQQDKSGLPNDRFSAERPEGSISTLTIQRTEQRDSAMYRCASSLWTSGPTSAYEQYFGPGTRLTVT.

The V call is TRBV28, the J call TRBJ2-7; 7 positions agree with TRBD1. Per germline, CDR1 MDHEN and CDR2 SYDVKM. V trimming: 4 bases; J trimming: 2 bases; junction bases outside the gene matches: 8. There are 15 residues in the CDR3. The CDR3 is CASSSRGRTTYEQYF. In DNA form, the CDR3 reads TGTGCCAGCAGTTCGAGGGGGCGAACCACCTACGAGCAGTACTTC.

The chain couples TRBV27 to TRBJ1-5; D is ambiguous. CDR1 is MNHEY and CDR2 is SMNVEV in the germline V gene (reference sequence). Between the trimmed V and J ends, which lost 6 bases and 7 bases, there was a span of 13 bases. CDR3 length: 13 amino acids. The CDR3 spells CASSPLRKQPQHF. The CDR3 DNA follows: TGTGCCAGCAGCCCCCTCAGAAAACAGCCCCAGCATTTT.